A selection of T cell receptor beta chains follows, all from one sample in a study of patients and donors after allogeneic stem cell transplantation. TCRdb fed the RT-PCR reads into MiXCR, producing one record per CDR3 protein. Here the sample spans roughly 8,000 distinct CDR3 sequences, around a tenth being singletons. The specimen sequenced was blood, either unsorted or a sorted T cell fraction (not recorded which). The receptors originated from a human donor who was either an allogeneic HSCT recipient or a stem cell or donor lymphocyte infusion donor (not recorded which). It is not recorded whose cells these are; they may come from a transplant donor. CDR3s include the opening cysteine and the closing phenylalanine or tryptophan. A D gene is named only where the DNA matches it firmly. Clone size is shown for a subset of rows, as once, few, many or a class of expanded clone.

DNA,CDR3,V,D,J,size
TGCAGTGCTAGAGGACGGACGAACACTGAAGCTTTCTTT,CSARGRTNTEAFF,TRBV20-1,.,TRBJ1-1,.
TGTGCCACCACTAGCGGGGGCCCCAATGAGCAGTTCTTC,CATTSGGPNEQFF,TRBV24-1,TRBD2,TRBJ2-1,.
TGTGCCAGCAGTTCAGGGGGCGGCTCCTACGAGCAGTACTTC,CASSSGGGSYEQYF,TRBV12-3/TRBV12-4,TRBD1,TRBJ2-7,.
TGCGCCAGCAGCTTGGCCGGGACTAGCGGGGCTCCCTCCTACGAGCAGTACTTC,CASSLAGTSGAPSYEQYF,TRBV5-1,TRBD2,TRBJ2-7,.
TGTGCCAGCAGCTTACTACGGGGCTATGGCTACACCTTC,CASSLLRGYGYTF,TRBV5-4,.,TRBJ1-2,few
TGCAGTGCTCCTTGGACTAGCGGGGGGGCCCTCAGACTCTTC,CSAPWTSGGALRLF,TRBV20-1,TRBD2,TRBJ2-1,few
TGTGCCAGCAGCTTAGTAGGGGGGCCCTACACCTTC,CASSLVGGPYTF,TRBV11-2,.,TRBJ1-2,.
TGTGCCAGCAGCCAAGATAACTTGGGACAGGCTGGAAACACCATATATTTT,CASSQDNLGQAGNTIYF,TRBV4-2,TRBD1,TRBJ1-3,many
TGTGCCAGGTGGGGCTACACCTTC,CARWGYTF,TRBV27,.,TRBJ1-2,many
TGCGCCAGCAGCCCCATTTCTGCAACTAATGAAAAACTGTTTTTT,CASSPISATNEKLFF,TRBV5-1,.,TRBJ1-4,many